This entry is about one TCR beta chain. This entry is derived from a study of control samples from healthy donors and cancer patients. Sequenced by immunoSEQ multiplex PCR; TCRdb stores in-frame clones only, minus some. The sample shows around 140,000 clones, 91% of them seen only once. The CDR3 is 13 residues long. With 7 bases clipped from V and 0 bases from J, the junction kept 3 bases outside the gene matches. The germline V gene encodes CDR1 SNHLY and CDR2 FYNNEI. Sequencing was performed on blood. This chain links TRBV2 with TRBJ2-7; 7 nucleotides line up with TRBD2. The sequence was obtained from a man aged 30 to 45 in good health. As DNA, the CDR3 is TGTGCCAGCAACGGGGGGAGCTCCTACGAGCAGTACTTC. Translating it yields CASNGGSSYEQYF.